This T cell receptor beta chain was recorded in a study of T cell responses to AZD1222 COVID-19 vaccine. Study observations and caveats: There were mostly white British donors and more females than males, and clonal diversity was possibly underestimated.

Sequenced by immunoSEQ multiplex PCR; TCRdb stores in-frame clones only, minus some. The sample lists more than 65,000 clones, about nine tenths occurring once. Germline V lookup: CDR1 SGHDN, CDR2 FVKESK. The V and J ends lost 0 bases and 7 bases respectively, with 12 bases between them. The CDR3 totals 14 residues. With respect to this clone: Its antigen is unknown.

Sequencing was performed on peripheral blood, taken on day 0 of AZD1222 vaccination. The TCR sequence derives from an adult in good health. V is TRBV14 and J is TRBJ1-1; D is undetermined. The CDR3 coding sequence is TGTGCCAGCAGCCAAGATCCTAAGGGCAGTGAAGCTTTCTTT. Translating it yields CASSQDPKGSEAFF.